Following are 8 T cell receptor beta chains from one sample sequenced in a study of T cell repertoires in cytomegalovirus infection. Their target antigens are unknown. Each CDR3 protein is one row after TCRdb ran MiXCR on the reads. The sample records about 830,000 distinct CDR3 sequences, approximately 32% being singletons. The specimen was cultured CD8+ T cells from PBMCs, collected from culture after CMV antigen stimulation. Every receptor here comes from a human donor in good health (CMV status not recorded). Some clones in this sample may be carry-over from other donors' samples.

On this clonotype itself: One end of the junction is discordant with germline, which a read error may explain. The chain carries TRBV7-7 and TRBJ2-2; TRBD1 is a possible D gene (5 bases). CDR1 is SSHAT and CDR2 is FNYEAQ in the germline V gene (reference sequence). This CDR3 comprises 16 residues. The CDR3 DNA sequence: TGTGCTAGCAGCCCTAGTGAAGGGGAGAACACCGGGGAGCTGTTTTTT. This sequence encodes CASSPSEGENTGELFF.

This clonotype turned up a few times. The rearrangement uses TRBV29-1 and TRBJ2-2; 12 bases fit TRBD2. The CDR3 contains 18 residues. Germline V gives CDR1 SQVTM, CDR2 ANQGSEA. Trimming at V came to 6 bases and at J to 3 bases, leaving 14 bases not matched to a gene. The chain's CDR3 is CSVLSGTSGRHYTGELFF. CDR3 bases: TGCAGCGTCCTATCCGGGACTAGCGGGCGCCATTACACCGGGGAGCTGTTTTTT.

This clonotype was detected many times. The rearrangement joins TRBV7-8 to TRBJ2-1, with 12 bases that match TRBD1. The V gene end was trimmed by 8 bases and the J gene end by 11 bases; junction bases not matched to a gene: 13. The length of the CDR3 is 15 residues. The germline V gene encodes CDR1 SGHVS and CDR2 FQNEAQ. CDR3 region: CASYSSGTGGEKQFF. The CDR3 bases are TGTGCCAGCTATTCTTCCGGGACAGGGGGCGAAAAGCAGTTCTTC.

The gene calls are TRBV6-8 and TRBJ2-3; D gene uncertain. Germline CDR1 and CDR2: MNHGY and SAAAGT. CDR3 length: 13 amino acids. Trimming stripped 1 base from V and 3 bases from J, with 5 bases between. CDR3 region: CASSYFRTDTQYF. Here the CDR3 DNA reads TGTGCCAGCAGTTACTTCAGGACAGATACGCAGTATTTT.

This clonotype came up a few times. The rearrangement links TRBV19 to TRBJ2-1, with 13 bases fitting TRBD2. The CDR3 length is 16 residues. The germline gives CDR1 LNHDA, CDR2 SQIVND (reference sequence). The V gene end was trimmed by 1 base and the J gene end by 4 bases; junction bases not matched to a gene: 1. The CDR3 nucleotides are TGTGCCAGTAGTATAGGGGGACTAGCGGGATACAATGAGCAGTTCTTC. It encodes CASSIGGLAGYNEQFF.

Many counts were recorded for this clonotype. V usage is TRBV27 and J usage is TRBJ1-5; the D gene is possibly TRBD1 (6 bases). The CDR3 is 17 amino acids. The V end was cut by 2 bases, the J end by 2 bases, with 16 bases between. Per germline, CDR1 MNHEY and CDR2 SMNVEV (reference sequence). The CDR3 DNA reads as TGTGCCAGCAGTTTACGATGGTTGGGGGCTGGCAATCAGCCCCAGCATTTT. Protein sequence: CASSLRWLGAGNQPQHF.

The rearrangement joins TRBV5-6 to TRBJ1-2; D might be TRBD1 (5 bases). CDR1 and CDR2 (germline): SGHDT, YYEEEE. The V end lost 3 bases, the J end lost 6 bases, and 18 bases lay between the germline ends. The CDR3 consists of 15 residues. Written as DNA, the CDR3 is TGTGCCAGCAGCTCCCCCGGGACCCTAATCCATGGCTACACCTTC. This encodes CASSSPGTLIHGYTF.

This clonotype was seen a handful of times. The chain uses TRBV10-3 and TRBJ2-7, with 10 bases that match TRBD1. Germline V gene data show CDR1 as ENHRY and CDR2 as SYGVKD. V gave up 2 bases and J gave up 2 bases; unmatched junction bases: 9. The CDR3 sequence is 17 residues long. The CDR3 nucleotides are TGTGCCATCAGTGAGAGGGACAGGGGACAGTACACCTACGAGCAGTACTTC. As protein: CAISERDRGQYTYEQYF.